Detailed here is one TCR beta chain. Its specificity is not known. This sample stems from a study of cytomegalovirus exposure and HLA in healthy donors. Whole-study results and caveats: Versus the approximately 700-donor mean, an Asian-associated ancestry cluster reportedly showed fewer N-insertions in a later analysis.

Researchers ran the PCR with 60 Vbeta and 13 Jbeta primers. Sequencing used immunoSEQ multiplex PCR; TCRdb keeps in-frame clones, though not all of them. This sample has 180,000 or so clones, with under 80% found just once. CDR3 length equals 15 residues. The germline gives CDR1 ENHRY, CDR2 SYGVKD. V was cut by 3 bases and J by 0 bases, with 9 bases left in between. This chain uses TRBV10-3 with TRBJ1-3; D unresolved. This receptor was identified in a human donor in good health. The source material was PBMCs. The CDR3 DNA is TGTGCCATCAGTGAAGGACGGGGCTCTGGAAACACCATATATTTT. This codes for CAISEGRGSGNTIYF.